The present T cell receptor beta chain was sequenced within a study of blood T cell repertoires in COVID-19. Across the whole study: Sources were T cells, B-cell-depleted T cells, or PBMCs; the material itself was cDNA or gDNA.

Original data processing: Amplified reference gene primers provided the basis for estimating nucleated cell counts. The method was immunoSEQ multiplex PCR; TCRdb's version includes in-frame clones alone and lacks a portion of them. V, J and clone size were drawn from that table, and D and trimming were deduced from the DNA. The table includes 160,000 or so clones, about 77% detected once. CDR3 length: 15 residues. V was pared by 8 bases and J by 2 bases, with 18 bases between. Germline CDR1 and CDR2: LGHNA and YNFKEQ. The chain carries TRBV4-2 and TRBJ1-2; tentative D call: TRBD1 (6 bases). This receptor was identified in a woman older than 75 with acute or convalescent COVID-19. The sequencing sample was made of peripheral blood. For the CDR3, the DNA is TGTGCCAGCTCGCCAAGGGGGTACGAGAACTATGGCTACACCTTC. This gives the protein CASSPRGYENYGYTF.